These 5 T cell receptor beta chains originate from one sample sequenced in a study of blood T cell repertoires in COVID-19. The assay was immunoSEQ multiplex PCR, and TCRdb's table has in-frame clones only and misses some. The data hold about 150,000 clones, with 75% to 90% observed a single time. The material sequenced was peripheral blood. Receptor source: a woman aged 35 to 49 with acute or convalescent COVID-19.

This rearrangement joins TRBV7-7 to TRBJ2-1; TRBD1 agrees at 9 bases. The CDR3 has 18 residues. Germline V gene sequence: CDR1 SSHAT, CDR2 FNYEAQ (reference sequence). With 6 bases clipped from V and 0 bases from J, the junction kept 12 bases outside the gene matches. CDR3 amino acids: CASSTPRGTGISYNEQFF. In DNA, the CDR3 is TGTGCCAGCAGTACACCCCGGGGGACAGGGATCTCCTACAATGAGCAGTTCTTC.

This sequence joins TRBV5-1 and TRBJ2-7; TRBD2 aligns across 9 bases. Germline V lookup: CDR1 SGHRS, CDR2 YFSETQ. The CDR3 runs to 15 residues. Trimming took 4 bases from V and 7 from J; bases not matched to a gene: 12. Written as DNA, the CDR3 is TGCGCCAGCAGCACGGGACTCGCGGGGGGGCGGGAGCAGTACTTC. This gives the protein CASSTGLAGGREQYF.

J is TRBJ2-1 and V is TRBV7-9, with 10 bases fitting TRBD2. Germline CDR1 and CDR2: SEHNR and FQNEAQ (reference sequence). Unmatched junction bases numbered 10, after V lost 3 bases and J lost 5 bases. The CDR3 length is 17 residues. In nucleotides, the CDR3 is TGTGCCAGCAGCTTTACACCATTCCTAGCGGGGGACAATGAGCAGTTCTTC. Translating it yields CASSFTPFLAGDNEQFF.

The rearrangement joins TRBV30 to TRBJ1-3; perhaps TRBD1 as D (6 bases). This CDR3 is 14 amino acids long. Looked up from germline, CDR1 is GTSNPN and CDR2 is SVGIG (reference sequence). V dropped 4 bases and J dropped 5 bases, with 15 bases sitting between them. The CDR3 DNA reads TGTGCCTGGATGCCTCGGGGGGCGAGAAACACCATATATTTT. Its translation is CAWMPRGARNTIYF.

The J gene is TRBJ2-7, the V gene TRBV27; 11 nucleotides match TRBD2. Trimming cost V 0 bases and J 0 bases; bases outside gene matches: 4. This CDR3 is built from 17 residues. The germline V gene has CDR1 MNHEY and CDR2 SMNVEV (reference sequence). CDR3 loop: CASSLSPGTSGSYEQYF. The CDR3 DNA follows: TGTGCCAGCAGTTTATCCCCCGGGACTAGCGGCTCCTACGAGCAGTACTTC.